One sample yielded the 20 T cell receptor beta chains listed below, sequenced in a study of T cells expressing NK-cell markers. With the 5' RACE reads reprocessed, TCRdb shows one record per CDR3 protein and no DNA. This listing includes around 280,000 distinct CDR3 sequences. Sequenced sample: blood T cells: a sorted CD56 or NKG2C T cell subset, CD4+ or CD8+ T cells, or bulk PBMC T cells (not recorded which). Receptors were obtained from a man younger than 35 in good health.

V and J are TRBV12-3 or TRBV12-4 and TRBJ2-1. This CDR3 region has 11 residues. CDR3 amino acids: CASSPSREQFF.

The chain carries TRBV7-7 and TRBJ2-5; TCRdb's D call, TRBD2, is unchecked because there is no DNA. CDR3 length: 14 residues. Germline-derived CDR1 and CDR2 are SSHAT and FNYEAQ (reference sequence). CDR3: CASSLAGGPETQYF.

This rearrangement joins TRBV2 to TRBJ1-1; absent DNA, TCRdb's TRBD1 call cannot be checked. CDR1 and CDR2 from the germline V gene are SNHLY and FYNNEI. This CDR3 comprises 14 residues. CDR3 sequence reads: CASSEGQTNTEAFF.

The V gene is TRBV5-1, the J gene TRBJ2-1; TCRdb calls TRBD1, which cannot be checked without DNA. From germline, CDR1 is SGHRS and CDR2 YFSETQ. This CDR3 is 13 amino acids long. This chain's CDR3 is CASSLQQANEQFF.

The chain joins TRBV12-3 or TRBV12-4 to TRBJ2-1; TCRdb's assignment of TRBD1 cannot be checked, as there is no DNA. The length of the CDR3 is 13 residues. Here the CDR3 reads CASSLHRGVEQFF.

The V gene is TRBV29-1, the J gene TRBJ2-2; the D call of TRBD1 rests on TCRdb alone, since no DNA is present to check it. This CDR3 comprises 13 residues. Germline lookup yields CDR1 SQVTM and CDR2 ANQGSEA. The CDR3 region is CSAHSGVSGELFF.

The CDR3 reads CASRESAGDTYGYTF. The V gene is TRBV19, the J gene TRBJ1-2; the D gene TCRdb calls, TRBD1, cannot be checked with no DNA. Per germline, CDR1 LNHDA and CDR2 SQIVND (reference sequence). This CDR3 has 15 amino acids. Full variable domain (missing parts from reference TRBV19 and TRBJ1-2): DGGITQSPKYLFRKEGQNVTLSCEQNLNHDAMYWYRQDPGQGLRLIYYSQIVNDFQKGDIAEGYSVSREKKESFPLTVTSAQKNPTAFYLCASRESAGDTYGYTFGSGTRLTVV.

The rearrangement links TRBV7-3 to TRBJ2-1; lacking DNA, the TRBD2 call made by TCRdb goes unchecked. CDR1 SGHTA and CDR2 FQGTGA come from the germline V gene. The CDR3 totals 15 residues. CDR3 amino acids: CASSSVAGDWNEQFF.

CDR3 region: CASSPPGPEANYGYTF. The rearrangement links TRBV5-4 to TRBJ1-2; TCRdb names TRBD1, which stays unverified in the absence of DNA. The CDR3 totals 16 residues. The germline gives CDR1 SGHNT, CDR2 YYREEE (reference sequence).

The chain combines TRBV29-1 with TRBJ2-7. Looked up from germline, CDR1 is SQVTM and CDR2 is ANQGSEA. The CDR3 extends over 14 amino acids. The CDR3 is CSVEDRKVPYEQYF.

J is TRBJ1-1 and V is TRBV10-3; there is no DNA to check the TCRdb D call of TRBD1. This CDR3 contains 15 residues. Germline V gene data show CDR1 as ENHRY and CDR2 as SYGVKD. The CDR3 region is CAISDGGMGNTEAFF.

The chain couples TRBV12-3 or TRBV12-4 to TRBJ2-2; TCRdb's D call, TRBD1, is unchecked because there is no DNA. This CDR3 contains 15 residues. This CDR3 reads CASVQRAGGTGELFF.

The CDR3 reads CASSQGSGGQPQHF. The V and J genes are TRBV4-3 and TRBJ1-5. The CDR3 is made up of 14 amino acids. From germline, CDR1 is LGHNA and CDR2 YSLEER.

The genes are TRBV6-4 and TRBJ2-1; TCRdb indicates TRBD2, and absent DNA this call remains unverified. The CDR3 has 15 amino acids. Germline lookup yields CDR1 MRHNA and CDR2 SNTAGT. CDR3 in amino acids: CASSETSGRAYEQFF.

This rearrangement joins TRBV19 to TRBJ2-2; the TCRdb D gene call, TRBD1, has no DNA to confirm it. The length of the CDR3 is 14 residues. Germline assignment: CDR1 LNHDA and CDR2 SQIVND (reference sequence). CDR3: CASRATGLVGELFF.

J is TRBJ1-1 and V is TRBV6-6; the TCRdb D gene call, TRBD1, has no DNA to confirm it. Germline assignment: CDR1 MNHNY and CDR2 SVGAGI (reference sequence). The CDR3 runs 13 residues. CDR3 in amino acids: CASSYSNREEAFF.

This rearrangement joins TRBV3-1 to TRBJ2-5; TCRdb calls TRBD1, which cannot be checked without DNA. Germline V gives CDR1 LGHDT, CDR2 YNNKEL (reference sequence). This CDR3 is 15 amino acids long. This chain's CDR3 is CASSQGTGEAETQYF.

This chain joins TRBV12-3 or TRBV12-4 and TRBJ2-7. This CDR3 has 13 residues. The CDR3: CASSSLGTYEQYF.

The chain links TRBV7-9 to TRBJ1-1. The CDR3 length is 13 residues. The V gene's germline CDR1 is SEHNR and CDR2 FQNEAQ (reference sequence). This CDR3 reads CASSLGRSAEAFF.

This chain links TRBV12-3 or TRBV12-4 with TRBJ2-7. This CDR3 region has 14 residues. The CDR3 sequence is CASKRTTAYFEQYF.